This T cell receptor beta chain emerged from a study of control samples from healthy donors and cancer patients. The assay was immunoSEQ multiplex PCR, and TCRdb's table has in-frame clones only and misses some. The table lists under 140,000 clones, over 75% of them singletons. The clonotype originates from a woman aged 55-70 years with lung cancer. The material sequenced was PBMCs.

The CDR3 protein is CASSIGGGISSPLHF. The CDR3 region has the DNA TGTGCCAGTAGTATCGGGGGAGGGATAAGTTCACCCCTCCACTTT. The rearrangement links TRBV19 to TRBJ1-6; possible D gene TRBD1, 5 bases. The V end was cut by 3 bases, the J end by 9 bases, with 15 bases between. The V gene's germline CDR1 is LNHDA and CDR2 SQIVND (reference sequence). The CDR3 loop spans 15 amino acids.